This is a list of T cell receptor beta chains from one sample in a study of T cell repertoires in aging, cancer and after chemotherapy. Each CDR3 protein gets one entry after TCRdb re-called the multiplex PCR reads with MiXCR. The sample carries around 20,000 distinct CDR3 sequences, 30% to 45% recorded once. The specimen was blood. Source of these receptors: a human donor with a solid tumor. Both conserved end residues are part of each CDR3. The D gene is left open where the match is weak. Size tells how often a clone was seen (once, few, many) or the class of an expanded clone, and some rows leave it out.

d_call cdr3_length clone_size j_call v_call cdr3_aa cdr3_nt
NA 15 NA TRBJ1-2 TRBV5-6 CASSPPGQGWYGYTF TGTGCCAGCAGTCCCCCGGGGCAGGGATGGTATGGCTACACCTTC
NA 13 NA TRBJ1-2 TRBV30 CACPRTEDYGYTF TGTGCCTGTCCGCGGACAGAAGACTATGGCTACACCTTC
NA 15 NA TRBJ2-3 TRBV5-4 CASSPWSSQTDTQYF TGTGCCAGCAGCCCCTGGAGTAGCCAAACAGATACGCAGTATTTT
NA 11 few TRBJ2-7 TRBV27 CASSAGFEQYF TGTGCCAGCAGTGCAGGGTTCGAGCAGTACTTC
NA 15 NA TRBJ2-3 TRBV10-3 CAISENRVGTDTQYF TGTGCCATCAGTGAGAACCGGGTAGGCACAGATACGCAGTATTTT
TRBD2 14 NA TRBJ2-1 TRBV12-3/TRBV12-4 CASSSGLALNEQFF TGTGCCAGCAGCTCGGGACTAGCCCTCAATGAGCAGTTCTTC
TRBD1 14 NA TRBJ2-7 TRBV18 CASSPGTGGYEQYF TGTGCCAGCTCCCCCGGGACAGGGGGCTACGAGCAGTACTTC
NA 15 once TRBJ2-5 TRBV7-4 CASSLGRGPTETQYF TGTGCCAGCAGCTTAGGCAGGGGCCCGACTGAGACCCAGTACTTC
TRBD1 14 NA TRBJ2-3 TRBV7-9 CASSLGTGKDTQYF TGTGCCAGCAGCTTAGGGACAGGGAAGGATACGCAGTATTTT
TRBD1 16 NA TRBJ1-4 TRBV7-9 CASSPQGQGAQEKLFF TGTGCCAGCAGCCCACAAGGACAGGGGGCGCAAGAAAAACTGTTTTTT
TRBD2 15 few TRBJ2-7 TRBV6-5 CASSQGLAGVYEQYF TGTGCCAGCAGTCAAGGACTAGCGGGGGTATACGAGCAGTACTTC
TRBD1 17 NA TRBJ1-5 TRBV19 CASNLGTGVYSNQPQHF TGTGCCAGTAACCTGGGGACAGGGGTATATAGCAATCAGCCCCAGCATTTT
TRBD2 15 NA TRBJ2-2 TRBV6-4 CASRRAGVGLGELFF TGTGCCAGCAGACGAGCGGGAGTCGGATTAGGGGAGCTGTTTTTT
NA 15 NA TRBJ2-6 TRBV18 CASSPLPSGANVLTF TGTGCCAGCTCTCCCCTCCCCTCTGGGGCCAACGTCCTGACTTTC
NA 16 medium-sized TRBJ1-3 TRBV6-1 CASSEEAGSSGNTIYF TGTGCCAGCAGTGAAGAGGCAGGGAGCTCTGGAAACACCATATATTTT
NA 14 few TRBJ2-7 TRBV5-1 CASSLALASYEQYF TGCGCCAGCAGCTTGGCGCTGGCTTCCTACGAGCAGTACTTC
NA 18 NA TRBJ2-2 TRBV5-1 CASSLDSGSDSINGELFF TGCGCCAGCAGCTTGGACTCGGGATCAGACAGTATTAACGGGGAGCTGTTTTTT
NA 18 medium-sized TRBJ2-1 TRBV6-6 CASIKRLPSRQRYNEQFF TGTGCCAGCATTAAACGACTACCTTCCAGGCAGCGATACAATGAGCAGTTCTTC
NA 14 NA TRBJ2-1 TRBV7-2 CASSLGQYSNEQFF TGTGCCAGCAGCTTAGGACAGTACTCGAATGAGCAGTTCTTC
TRBD1 12 few TRBJ1-2 TRBV19 CASMPGQGGYTF TGTGCCAGCATGCCGGGACAGGGTGGCTACACCTTC
NA 17 NA TRBJ2-5 TRBV24-1 CATNWSSSTGPQETQYF TGTGCCACCAATTGGTCCTCATCAACGGGACCCCAAGAGACCCAGTACTTC
NA 12 NA TRBJ2-1 TRBV5-5 CASTGELVEQFF TGTGCCAGCACGGGGGAGTTGGTTGAGCAGTTCTTC
TRBD1 14 NA TRBJ2-7 TRBV19 CASSAGTGGYEQYF TGTGCCAGTAGTGCTGGGACAGGGGGCTACGAGCAGTACTTC
TRBD1 14 few TRBJ1-6 TRBV15 CATSRGQGGSPLHF TGTGCCACCAGCAGAGGACAGGGAGGTTCACCCCTCCACTTT
TRBD2 17 NA TRBJ2-1 TRBV6-5 CASSYALAGDSYNEQFF TGTGCCAGCAGTTACGCCCTAGCGGGGGATTCCTACAATGAGCAGTTCTTC